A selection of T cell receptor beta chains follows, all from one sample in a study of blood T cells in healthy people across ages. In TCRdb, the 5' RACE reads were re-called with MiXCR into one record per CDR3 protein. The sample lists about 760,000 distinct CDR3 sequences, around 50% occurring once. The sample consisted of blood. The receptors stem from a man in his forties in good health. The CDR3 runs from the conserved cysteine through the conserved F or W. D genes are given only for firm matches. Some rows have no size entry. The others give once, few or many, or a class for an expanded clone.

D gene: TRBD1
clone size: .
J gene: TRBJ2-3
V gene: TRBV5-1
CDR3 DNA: TGCGCCAGCAGTAAGGGACAGTCGGATACGCAGTATTTT
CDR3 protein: CASSKGQSDTQYF

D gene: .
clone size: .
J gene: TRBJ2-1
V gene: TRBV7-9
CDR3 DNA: TGTGCCAGCAGCCTAGGGTGGGGGGGCAGAAGGTCCTACAATGAGCAGTTCTTC
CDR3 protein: CASSLGWGGRRSYNEQFF

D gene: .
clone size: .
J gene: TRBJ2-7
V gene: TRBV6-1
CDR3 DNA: TGTGCCAGCAGCCCGGGCAGGGGTTTCTACGAGCAGTACTTC
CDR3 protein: CASSPGRGFYEQYF

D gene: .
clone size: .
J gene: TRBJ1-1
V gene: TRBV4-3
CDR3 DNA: TGCGCCAGCAGCCAAGATCGGGCAGGGCCGAACACTGAAGCTTTCTTT
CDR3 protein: CASSQDRAGPNTEAFF

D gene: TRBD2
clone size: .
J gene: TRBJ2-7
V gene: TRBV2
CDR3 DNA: TGTGCCAACCAGACTAGCGGGAGACTCTACGAGCAGTACTTC
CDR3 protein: CANQTSGRLYEQYF

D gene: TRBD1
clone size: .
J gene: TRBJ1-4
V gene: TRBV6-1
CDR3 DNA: TGTGCCAGCAGTGAATGGACAGGAGGCGTCGGCAAGGAAAAACTGTTTTTT
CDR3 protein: CASSEWTGGVGKEKLFF

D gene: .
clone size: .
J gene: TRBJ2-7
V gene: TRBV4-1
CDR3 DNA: TGCGCCAGCAGCCAACCAGGGGTGAACGAGCAGTACTTC
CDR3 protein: CASSQPGVNEQYF

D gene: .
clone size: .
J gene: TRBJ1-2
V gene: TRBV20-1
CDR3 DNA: TGCAGTGCTAGAGATGATAGACTCTCATTTAACTATGGCTACACCTTC
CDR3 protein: CSARDDRLSFNYGYTF

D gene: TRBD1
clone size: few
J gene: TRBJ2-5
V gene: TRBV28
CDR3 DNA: TGTGCCAGCAGTTTAACAGGGGGGACCCAGTACTTC
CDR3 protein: CASSLTGGTQYF

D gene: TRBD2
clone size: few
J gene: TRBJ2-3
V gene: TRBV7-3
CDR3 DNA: TGTGCCAGCAGCTCGACTAGCGGGGACACAGATACGCAGTATTTT
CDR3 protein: CASSSTSGDTDTQYF

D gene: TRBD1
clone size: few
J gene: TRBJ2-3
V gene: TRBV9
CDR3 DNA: TGTGCCAGCAGTCGGGACAGAGCCACAGATACGCAGTATTTT
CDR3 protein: CASSRDRATDTQYF

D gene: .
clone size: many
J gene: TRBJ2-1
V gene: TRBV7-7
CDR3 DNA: TGTGCCAGCAGCTTTGGCGGGGTCAATGAGCAGTTCTTC
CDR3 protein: CASSFGGVNEQFF

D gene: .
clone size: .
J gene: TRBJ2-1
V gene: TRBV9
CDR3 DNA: TGTGCCAGCAGCGTAGTCGCGGGGAGCTCCTACAATGAGCAGTTCTTC
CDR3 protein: CASSVVAGSSYNEQFF

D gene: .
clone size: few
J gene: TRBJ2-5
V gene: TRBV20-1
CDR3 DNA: TGCAGTGCCCCAGAGTTGTCGGTGGAAGAGACCCAGTACTTC
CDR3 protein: CSAPELSVEETQYF

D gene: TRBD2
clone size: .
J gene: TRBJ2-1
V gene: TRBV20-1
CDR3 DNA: TGCAGTGCCACCGAGACTAGCGGGAACCGGGATGAGCAGTTCTTC
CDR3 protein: CSATETSGNRDEQFF